This entry lists 27 T cell receptor beta chains sequenced from one sample in a study of molecular identifiers for immune sequencing clone quantification. TCRdb re-called the PCR reads with MiXCR, one entry per CDR3 protein. The data hold about 630,000 distinct CDR3 sequences, with roughly 23% observed a single time. The sample consisted of naive CD8+ T cells from blood, with Jurkat cell RNA spiked in. Subset in this sample: FACS-sorted CD8+CD4-CCR7+CD45RA+ naive T cells. The receptors stem from a human donor in good health. Some libraries in this study had Jurkat cell RNA spiked in.

V is TRBV27 and J is TRBJ1-1, with 10 bases identical to TRBD1. Losses at the gene ends were 5 bases for V and 8 bases for J; bases not matched to a gene: 14. Germline-derived CDR1 and CDR2 are MNHEY and SMNVEV (reference sequence). CDR3 size: 16 residues. The CDR3 region has the DNA TGTGCCAGCAGTCTTCGGACAGGGGGTGTCCTGGGCGAAGCTTTCTTT. Protein product: CASSLRTGGVLGEAFF.

This clonotype was seen only a few times. The CDR3 sequence is CASSVEGDYNEQFF. Here the CDR3 DNA reads TGTGCCAGCAGCGTAGAGGGAGACTACAATGAGCAGTTCTTC. This chain uses TRBV9 with TRBJ2-1; weak D call: TRBD2 (5 bases). Germline values: CDR1 SGDLS, CDR2 YYNGEE. The V end was cut by 0 bases, the J end by 3 bases, with 7 bases between. The CDR3 length is 14 residues.

The chain uses TRBV6-5 and TRBJ2-7, with 7 positions matching TRBD2. Germline lookup yields CDR1 MNHEY and CDR2 SVGAGI. There are 13 residues in the CDR3. The ends lost 6 bases at V and 2 bases at J; junction bases unmatched: 4. The CDR3 reads CASRDGTTYEQYF. CDR3 in DNA: TGTGCCAGCAGAGACGGGACTACCTACGAGCAGTACTTC.

The chain uses TRBV4-2 and TRBJ2-2; 10 positions agree with TRBD2. CDR3 size: 18 residues. Per germline, CDR1 LGHNA and CDR2 YNFKEQ. The junction had 14 bases not matched to a gene; V was cut back by 4 bases and J by 6 bases. CDR3 amino acids: CASSPPFAPGTSAGELFF. The CDR3 nucleotides read TGTGCCAGCAGCCCACCGTTTGCACCTGGGACTAGCGCCGGGGAGCTGTTTTTT.

This clonotype appeared a single time. The chain recombines TRBV4-3 with TRBJ2-1, with D unresolved. Trimming left V 0 bases short and J 3 bases short, with 6 bases between. The CDR3 runs 14 residues. The V gene's germline CDR1 is LGHNA and CDR2 YSLEER. The CDR3 DNA follows: TGCGCCAGCAGCCAAGATTTGGACTACAATGAGCAGTTCTTC. Translating it yields CASSQDLDYNEQFF.

This clonotype was seen at least ten times. This rearrangement joins TRBV19 to TRBJ2-1; no clear D gene. The CDR3 is 12 amino acids. CDR1 LNHDA and CDR2 SQIVND come from the germline V gene (reference sequence). Trimming cost V 1 base and J 6 bases, with 4 bases left between them. CDR3 protein: CASSIGSNEQFF. The CDR3 region has the DNA TGTGCCAGTAGTATAGGAAGCAATGAGCAGTTCTTC.

The genes are TRBV28 and TRBJ1-4; D uncertain. The CDR3 covers 14 residues. Trimming removed 3 bases from V and 7 bases from J, with 12 bases in between. Germline lookup yields CDR1 MDHEN and CDR2 SYDVKM. CDR3 loop: CASSFGEVGEKLFF. DNA for the CDR3: TGTGCCAGCAGTTTCGGGGAGGTCGGTGAAAAACTGTTTTTT.

This clonotype has at least ten counts. The chain couples TRBV12-3 or TRBV12-4 to TRBJ2-3, with unresolved D. The V end lost 5 bases, the J end lost 6 bases, and 9 bases lay between the germline ends. The CDR3 runs to 12 residues. The CDR3 reads CASSPARDTQYF. CDR3 coding DNA: TGTGCCAGCAGTCCCGCTAGGGATACGCAGTATTTT.

The V call is TRBV3-1, the J call TRBJ2-1; D is undetermined. Germline assignment: CDR1 LGHDT and CDR2 YNNKEL (reference sequence). There are 17 residues in the CDR3. V gave up 2 bases and J gave up 5 bases, with 19 bases separating them. The CDR3 spells CASSQRFRTSKDNEQFF. The CDR3 bases are TGTGCCAGCAGCCAAAGGTTCCGGACCTCTAAGGACAATGAGCAGTTCTTC.

On this clonotype: A much larger clone lies one base from this, so it may be a read error. No conserved phenylalanine or tryptophan ends this CDR3, so it is likely a read error. This sequence joins TRBV20-1 and TRBJ2-7; D is uncertain. The CDR3 totals 15 residues. V was trimmed by 0 bases and J by 5 bases, leaving 17 bases between them. Germline lookup yields CDR1 DFQATT and CDR2 SNEGSKA (reference sequence). CDR3 amino acids: CSAREDLGFLDEQYS. The CDR3 DNA follows: TGCAGTGCTAGAGAGGATTTGGGGTTCCTAGACGAGCAGTACTCC.

Turning to this clonotype: Its ends do not fully match the called genes, so a read error is possible. This chain uses TRBV5-3 with TRBJ1-4; D not resolved. TRBV5-3 is assigned to the ORF class and has an uncertain function. The CDR3 sequence is 14 residues long. The CDR3 nucleotides read TGTGCCAGCAGCTTGGAGGTTGGGGATGAAAAACTGTTTTTT. Residues: CASSLEVGDEKLFF.

As for this clonotype: Just one base apart from a much larger clone, this may be a read error. The DNA of the CDR3 is TGTGCCACATCACTGGACAGGACAACCACTGAAGCTTTCTTT. Translated: CATSLDRTTTEAFF. This chain joins TRBV15 and TRBJ1-1, with TRBD1 matching 7 bases. The CDR3 length is 14 residues. Germline V gene sequence: CDR1 LNHNV, CDR2 YYDKDF (reference sequence). V lost 9 bases and J lost 4; bases outside the gene matches: 11.

At least ten counts were recorded for this clonotype. V is TRBV12-3 or TRBV12-4 and J is TRBJ2-3, with D possibly being TRBD2 (6 bases). The CDR3 is 13 amino acids. The V end was cut by 3 bases, the J end by 5 bases, with 9 bases between. DNA for the CDR3: TGTGCCAGCAGTTTCTTCGGGGGAGATACGCAGTATTTT. Its protein is CASSFFGGDTQYF.

Turning to this clonotype: A much larger clone lies a single base off, so this may be a read error. As the CDR3 is not closed by the conserved phenylalanine or tryptophan, this likely results from a read error. DNA of the CDR3: TGTGCCAGCAGCCTAGGGGGGGGGTCCCCGAGGGCTGAAGCTTTCCTT. Amino acids: CASSLGGGSPRAEAFL. The chain has TRBV13 and TRBJ1-1, with D perhaps matching TRBD1 (6 bases). Germline CDR1 PRHDT, CDR2 FYEKMQ (reference sequence). The CDR3 covers 16 residues.

The chain employs TRBV19 and TRBJ1-2, with a possible D match to TRBD1 (6 bases). The CDR3 length is 13 residues. V lost 9 bases to trimming and J lost 5 bases, with 16 bases between them. Per germline, CDR1 LNHDA and CDR2 SQIVND (reference sequence). The CDR3 here is CASSPTGLYGYTF. The CDR3 DNA reads TGTGCCAGCTCCCCAACAGGGCTTTATGGCTACACCTTC. Full variable domain (outside the CDR3, taken from reference TRBV19 and TRBJ1-2): DGGITQSPKYLFRKEGQNVTLSCEQNLNHDAMYWYRQDPGQGLRLIYYSQIVNDFQKGDIAEGYSVSREKKESFPLTVTSAQKNPTAFYLCASSPTGLYGYTFGSGTRLTVV.

Ten or more counts support this clonotype. V is TRBV5-1 and J is TRBJ2-7; 9 bases match TRBD1. The length of the CDR3 is 14 residues. Germline trimming cut 3 bases from V and 3 bases from J; bases unmatched to any gene: 4. Looked up from germline, CDR1 is SGHRS and CDR2 is YFSETQ. As DNA, the CDR3 is TGCGCCAGCAGCTCCTGGACAGGGGTCTACGAGCAGTACTTC. This translates into CASSSWTGVYEQYF.

This clonotype was recorded at least ten times. The chain carries TRBV4-3 and TRBJ2-3; the D gene is possibly TRBD1 (5 bases). The CDR3 runs to 15 residues. V dropped 4 bases and J dropped 6 bases, with 17 bases sitting between them. Germline loops: CDR1 LGHNA, CDR2 YSLEER. The DNA of the CDR3 is TGCGCCAGCAGCCTAGACAGAAAGGGCATGGATACGCAGTATTTT. Its protein is CASSLDRKGMDTQYF.

This clonotype has just one count. A much larger clone lies a single base off, so this may be a read error. This chain joins TRBV6-5 and TRBJ2-2; TRBD1 agrees at 11 bases. The germline gives CDR1 MNHEY, CDR2 SVGAGI. This CDR3 comprises 15 residues. The CDR3 loop reads CACSPDRGRTGELFF. As DNA, the CDR3 is TGTGCCTGCAGCCCGGACAGGGGGCGAACCGGGGAGCTGTTTTTT.

The chain employs TRBV7-9 and TRBJ1-1; no clear D. Trimming shortened V by 2 bases and J by 1 base, and 8 bases separated the two germline ends. The CDR3 length is 14 residues. Germline lookup yields CDR1 SEHNR and CDR2 FQNEAQ (reference sequence). CDR3 sequence (DNA): TGTGCCAGCAGCTTACCAGTGGCGAACACTGAAGCTTTCTTT. Translated, it gives CASSLPVANTEAFF.

Concerning this clonotype: This may come from a read error, since a much larger clone is one base off. The chain is built from TRBV5-1 and TRBJ2-3, with D perhaps TRBD1 or TRBD2 (5 bases each). This CDR3 is built from 15 residues. CDR1 SGHRS and CDR2 YFSETQ come from the germline V gene. The CDR3 DNA sequence: TGCGCCAGCAGCTTCGACGGGACCCCTGAAGATACGCGGTATTTT. This codes for CASSFDGTPEDTRYF.

This clonotype was counted between two and nine times. The rearrangement links TRBV27 to TRBJ2-4; the D gene could be TRBD1 or TRBD2 (5 bases each). V lost 2 bases, J lost 7 bases, and 15 bases lay in between. Germline loops: CDR1 MNHEY, CDR2 SMNVEV (reference sequence). CDR3 size: 15 residues. CDR3 DNA sequence: TGTGCCAGCAGTTTAGCCCCCGGGACCTTCAACATTCAGTACTTC. It codes for CASSLAPGTFNIQYF.

The V and J genes are TRBV4-1 and TRBJ1-3, with unresolved D. The V gene's germline CDR1 is MGHRA and CDR2 YSYEKL. The CDR3 has 16 residues. Trimming stripped 0 bases from V and 0 bases from J, with 9 bases between. The CDR3 is CASSQDWQPSGNTIYF. The CDR3 bases are TGCGCCAGCAGCCAAGATTGGCAACCCTCTGGAAACACCATATATTTT.

This clonotype was observed at least ten times. J is TRBJ2-3 and V is TRBV7-2, with TRBD2 matching over 8 bases. The CDR3 sequence is 16 residues long. Looked up from germline, CDR1 is SGHTA and CDR2 is FQGNSA. V dropped 7 bases and J dropped 2; count of bases not matched to a gene: 11. The CDR3 coding sequence is TGTGCCAGCACCGAAGGGGCGGGGGGTCTCACAGATACGCAGTATTTT. Amino acid sequence: CASTEGAGGLTDTQYF. Together with reference TRBV7-2 and TRBJ2-3, the CDR3 gives the full variable domain: GAGVSQSPSNKVTEKGKDVELRCDPISGHTALYWYRQSLGQGLEFLIYFQGNSAPDKSGLPSDRFSAERTGGSVSTLTIQRTQQEDSAVYLCASTEGAGGLTDTQYFGPGTRLTVL.

As to this clonotype: A junction end diverges from the germline sequence, so it may reflect a read error. V gene TRBV6-5 combines with J gene TRBJ1-6, with a weak D call TRBD1 (5 bases). Germline values: CDR1 MNHEY, CDR2 SVGAGI. CDR3 length: 15 residues. The CDR3 DNA follows: TGTGCCAGCAGTTACGGACCGGGGGACTCTTCACCCCCCCACTTT. Translated, it gives CASSYGPGDSSPPHF.

V gene TRBV30 combines with J gene TRBJ1-1, with D unclear. The CDR3 length is 13 residues. The germline V gene has CDR1 GTSNPN and CDR2 SVGIG (reference sequence). Trimming cost V 3 bases and J 0 bases, with 8 bases left between them. The CDR3 DNA follows: TGTGCCTGGAGGCTGCAGTTGAACACTGAAGCTTTCTTT. Translated: CAWRLQLNTEAFF.

Concerning this clonotype: The junction does not match germline at one end; this may be a read error. The chain is built from TRBV5-3 and TRBJ1-1, with D perhaps matching TRBD1 (5 bases). TRBV5-3 is assigned to the ORF class and has an uncertain function. The CDR3 contains 14 residues. CDR3 protein: CASSLWGPDTEAFF. CDR3 bases: TGTGCCAGCAGCTTGTGGGGCCCCGACACTGAAGCTTTCTTT.

This clonotype was observed a few times. The rearrangement joins TRBV7-2 to TRBJ2-7; a possible D gene is TRBD1 (6 bases). The CDR3 loop spans 15 amino acids. CDR1 is SGHTA and CDR2 is FQGNSA in the germline V gene. Between the trimmed V and J ends, which lost 5 bases and 2 bases, there was a span of 16 bases. CDR3 DNA: TGTGCCAGCAGCCTAACAACAGGGACCCCCTACGAGCAGTACTTC. Residues: CASSLTTGTPYEQYF.